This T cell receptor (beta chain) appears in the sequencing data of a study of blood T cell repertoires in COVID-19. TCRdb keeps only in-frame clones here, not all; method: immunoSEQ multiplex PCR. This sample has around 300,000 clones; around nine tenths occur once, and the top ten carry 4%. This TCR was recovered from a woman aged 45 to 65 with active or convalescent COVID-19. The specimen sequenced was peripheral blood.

CDR3: CAWGVEQSEAFF. CDR3 in DNA: TGTGCCTGGGGGGTGGAGCAGTCTGAAGCTTTCTTT. The chain couples TRBV30 to TRBJ1-1; D is undetermined. Between the trimmed V and J ends, which lost 5 bases and 6 bases, there was a span of 13 bases. The CDR3 totals 12 residues. Per germline, CDR1 GTSNPN and CDR2 SVGIG (reference sequence).